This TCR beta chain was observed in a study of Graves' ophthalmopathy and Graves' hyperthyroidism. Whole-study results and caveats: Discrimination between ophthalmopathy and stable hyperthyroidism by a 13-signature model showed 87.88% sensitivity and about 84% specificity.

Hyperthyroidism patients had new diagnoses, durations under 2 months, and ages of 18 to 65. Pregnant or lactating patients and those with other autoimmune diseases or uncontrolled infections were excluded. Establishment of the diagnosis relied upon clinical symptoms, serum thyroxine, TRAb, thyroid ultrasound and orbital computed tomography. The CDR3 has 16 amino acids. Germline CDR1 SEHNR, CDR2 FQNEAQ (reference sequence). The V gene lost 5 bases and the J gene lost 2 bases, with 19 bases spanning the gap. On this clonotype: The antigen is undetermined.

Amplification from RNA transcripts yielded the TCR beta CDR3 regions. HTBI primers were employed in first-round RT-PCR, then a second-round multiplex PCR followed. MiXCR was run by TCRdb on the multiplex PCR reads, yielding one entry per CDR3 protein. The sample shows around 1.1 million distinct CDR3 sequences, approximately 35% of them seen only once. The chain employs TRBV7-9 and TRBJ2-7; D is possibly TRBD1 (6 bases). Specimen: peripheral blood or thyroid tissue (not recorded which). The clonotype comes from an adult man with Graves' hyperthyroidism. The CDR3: CASSHPQEDRTYEQYF. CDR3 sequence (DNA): TGTGCCAGCAGCCACCCCCAGGAGGACAGAACCTACGAGCAGTACTTC.